The present entry profiles one TCR beta chain with its context. The data were produced by immunoSEQ multiplex PCR, yet TCRdb's version contains in-frame clones alone and is incomplete. Among some 460,000 clones listed, roughly 87% were seen once. CDR1 MNHNS and CDR2 SASEGT come from the germline V gene. Trimming removed 3 bases from V and 0 bases from J; junction bases left unmatched: 8. There are 18 residues in the CDR3. This sample was included in a study of Ad26.COV2.S vaccination and SARS-CoV-2 variants. Treatment of the sample: around 19 received Ad26.COV2.S at low or high dose, single or two shots; five or six received placebo; per-sample allocation not given. The study sampled participants on day 63 after the first vaccine or placebo injection.

The chain links TRBV6-1 to TRBJ2-1; TRBD2 aligns across 10 bases. The sequence was obtained from a person between 18 and 65 years old who received the Ad26.COV2.S COVID-19 vaccine or a placebo. The sequencing used peripheral blood, collected in a trial of Ad26.COV2.S vaccine versus placebo. In DNA, the CDR3 is TGTGCCAGCAGTGAGCCACTAGCGGGGATCTTCTCCTACAATGAGCAGTTCTTC. Its protein is CASSEPLAGIFSYNEQFF.